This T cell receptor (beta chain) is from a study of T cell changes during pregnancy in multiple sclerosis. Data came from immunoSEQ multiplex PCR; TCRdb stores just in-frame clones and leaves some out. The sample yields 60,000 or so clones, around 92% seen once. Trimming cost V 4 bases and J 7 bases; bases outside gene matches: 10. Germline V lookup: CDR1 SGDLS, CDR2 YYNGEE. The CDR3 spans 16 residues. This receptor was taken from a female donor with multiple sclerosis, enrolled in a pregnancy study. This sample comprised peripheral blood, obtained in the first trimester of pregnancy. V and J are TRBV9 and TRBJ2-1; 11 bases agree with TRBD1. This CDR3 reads CASSPQVGTGGNEQFF. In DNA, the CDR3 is TGTGCCAGCAGCCCCCAAGTCGGGACAGGGGGTAATGAGCAGTTCTTC.